This TCR beta chain was sequenced in a study of blood T cell repertoires in COVID-19. Data came from immunoSEQ multiplex PCR; TCRdb stores just in-frame clones and leaves some out. The sample consists of approximately 73,000 clones, 86% of them appearing once. The sample comprised peripheral blood. The receptor was isolated from a woman aged 60-70 years with acute or convalescent COVID-19.

The CDR3 here is CASSASTDLYGYTF. The CDR3 nucleotides read TGTGCCAGCAGTGCTTCGACAGACCTCTATGGCTACACCTTC. The chain is built from TRBV25-1 and TRBJ1-2, with a tentative D call TRBD1 (5 bases). Germline V gene sequence: CDR1 MGHDK, CDR2 SYGVNS. The V gene lost 4 bases and the J gene lost 4 bases, with 13 bases spanning the gap. The CDR3 is 14 amino acids.